The 19 T cell receptor beta chains below were found in one sample sequenced in a study of radiotherapy plus CTLA-4 blockade in lung cancer. The method was immunoSEQ multiplex PCR; TCRdb's version includes in-frame clones alone and lacks a portion of them. The data show some 35,000 clones, around 85% seen once. The sequences come from peripheral blood, collected from a patient treated with radiotherapy plus ipilimumab. The receptors derive from a human donor with non-small cell lung cancer who had stable disease on radiotherapy plus ipilimumab.

This chain links TRBV19 with TRBJ1-4, with TRBD1 matching over 7 bases. The CDR3 loop spans 13 amino acids. V trimming: 4 bases; J trimming: 5 bases; junction bases outside the gene matches: 1. From germline, CDR1 is LNHDA and CDR2 SQIVND (reference sequence). CDR3 loop: CASSTTGNEKLFF. Here the CDR3 DNA reads TGTGCCAGTAGTACGACAGGGAATGAAAAACTGTTTTTT.

The chain combines TRBV4-3 with TRBJ2-3; 15 positions agree with TRBD2. In germline, CDR1 is LGHNA, CDR2 YSLEER. The CDR3 loop spans 17 amino acids. Trimming cost V 5 bases and J 6 bases; bases outside gene matches: 9. The CDR3 region is CASSYLGLAGGPDTQYF. DNA for the CDR3: TGCGCCAGCAGCTACCTGGGACTAGCGGGAGGCCCTGATACGCAGTATTTT.

The chain recombines TRBV6-4 with TRBJ2-7; the match to TRBD2 covers 10 bases. Unmatched junction bases numbered 13, after V lost 4 bases and J lost 4 bases. The CDR3 totals 17 residues. Looked up from germline, CDR1 is MRHNA and CDR2 is SNTAGT. The CDR3 spells CASSAPEREGWVYEQYF. As DNA, the CDR3 is TGTGCCAGCAGTGCCCCAGAGCGGGAGGGATGGGTTTACGAGCAGTACTTC.

The chain links TRBV2 to TRBJ2-5; D remains unclear. Germline V gives CDR1 SNHLY, CDR2 FYNNEI. The V end lost 5 bases, the J end lost 2 bases, and 6 bases lay between the germline ends. The CDR3 extends over 12 amino acids. The DNA for the CDR3 is TGTGCCAGCAGTCAGGCACAAGAGACCCAGTACTTC. It translates to CASSQAQETQYF.

The chain joins TRBV7-2 to TRBJ2-7; 7 bases are shared with TRBD1. Germline V gives CDR1 SGHTA, CDR2 FQGNSA. The CDR3 loop spans 14 amino acids. J lost 4 bases, V lost 5 bases, and 8 bases had no gene match. The CDR3 here is CASSPDGQVYEQYF. The CDR3 DNA is TGTGCCAGCAGCCCTGACGGACAGGTTTACGAGCAGTACTTC.

The gene calls are TRBV19 and TRBJ1-5, with D unresolved. Germline V gene data show CDR1 as LNHDA and CDR2 as SQIVND (reference sequence). V lost 6 bases and J 3 bases, leaving 12 bases between the germline ends. The CDR3 loop spans 14 amino acids. The CDR3 reads CASSTRVLNQPQHF. The CDR3 DNA reads TGTGCCAGTAGCACCCGGGTCCTCAATCAGCCCCAGCATTTT.

V and J are TRBV4-2 and TRBJ1-2; no clear D gene. The CDR3 spans 18 residues. V was trimmed by 1 base and J by 4 bases, leaving 22 bases between them. CDR1 is LGHNA, CDR2 YNFKEQ, per germline. CDR3 sequence (DNA): TGTGCCAGCAGCCAAGTAATGGAGTTGAAGGGCAGCGGCTATGGCTACACCTTC. As protein: CASSQVMELKGSGYGYTF.

This CDR3 is CASSFNVEETQYF. CDR3 nucleotide sequence: TGTGCCAGCAGTTTTAACGTAGAAGAGACCCAGTACTTC. The chain links TRBV28 to TRBJ2-5; no clear D gene. The CDR3 sequence is 13 residues long. Trimming left V 3 bases short and J 3 bases short, with 8 bases between. Germline lookup yields CDR1 MDHEN and CDR2 SYDVKM.

This clone turned up a few times. This chain's CDR3 is CASSVEAGAGNTIYF. CDR3 DNA sequence: TGTGCCAGCAGCGTCGAGGCAGGGGCTGGAAACACCATATATTTT. The rearrangement uses TRBV9 and TRBJ1-3; possibly TRBD1 for D (6 bases). Per the germline V gene, CDR1 is SGDLS and CDR2 is YYNGEE. V was clipped by 2 bases and J by 2 bases, with 11 bases between them. The CDR3 spans 15 residues.

V gene TRBV4-3 combines with J gene TRBJ1-1; no reliable D call. The germline V gene encodes CDR1 LGHNA and CDR2 YSLEER. The CDR3 is 13 residues long. The ends were cut back, 0 bases at V and 4 bases at J, with 6 bases in the middle. For the CDR3, the DNA is TGCGCCAGCAGCCAAGATCGCAGCACTGAAGCTTTCTTT. This translates into CASSQDRSTEAFF.

J is TRBJ2-3 and V is TRBV18; TRBD2 aligns across 8 bases. Germline CDR1 is KGHSH and CDR2 is LQKENI. The CDR3 is 16 amino acids. V was clipped by 3 bases and J by 6 bases; unmatched bases: 11. The CDR3 reads CASSPSDGRAADTQYF. The DNA of the CDR3 is TGTGCCAGCTCACCTTCCGACGGGAGGGCCGCGGATACGCAGTATTTT.

V is TRBV5-1 and J is TRBJ2-2; the D gene is possibly TRBD2 (6 bases). The ends were cut back, 0 bases at V and 2 bases at J, with 14 bases in the middle. CDR3 size: 17 residues. The germline CDR1 and CDR2 sequences are SGHRS and YFSETQ. CDR3 sequence (DNA): TGCGCCAGCAGCTTGGCCTATGGGACTGTCAACACCGGGGAGCTGTTTTTT. Protein product: CASSLAYGTVNTGELFF.

V gene TRBV27 combines with J gene TRBJ1-6; 8 positions agree with TRBD1. CDR3 length: 15 residues. The trim removed 3 bases at V and 3 bases at J, leaving 1 base unmatched. Germline V gives CDR1 MNHEY, CDR2 SMNVEV (reference sequence). The CDR3 nucleotides read TGTGCCAGCAGTTTTGGGACAGGCTATAATTCACCCCTCCACTTT. Translation: CASSFGTGYNSPLHF.

Judged by abundance, this clone is medium-sized. The V call is TRBV27, the J call TRBJ1-1; D is undetermined. Germline lookup yields CDR1 MNHEY and CDR2 SMNVEV (reference sequence). CDR3 length equals 13 residues. The ends were cut back, 5 bases at V and 2 bases at J, with 9 bases in the middle. CDR3 in amino acids: CASSSIANTEAFF. CDR3 in DNA: TGTGCCAGCAGTAGTATAGCTAACACTGAAGCTTTCTTT.

V gene TRBV13 combines with J gene TRBJ2-5, with D possibly being TRBD1 (7 bases). This CDR3 is 16 amino acids long. V was cut by 4 bases and J by 5 bases, with 20 bases left in between. Germline-derived CDR1 and CDR2 are PRHDT and FYEKMQ (reference sequence). CDR3 sequence (DNA): TGTGCCAGCAGCTCCCGTGGAGGGGGCGCCTCGGAGACCCAGTACTTC. It translates to CASSSRGGGASETQYF.

A remark on this clone: The same CDR3 also results from other DNA sequences found in this sample. The chain couples TRBV28 to TRBJ1-2; no clear D gene. The germline V gene encodes CDR1 MDHEN and CDR2 SYDVKM. Trimming removed 5 bases from V and 8 bases from J, with 12 bases in between. The CDR3 has 12 amino acids. The CDR3 DNA sequence: TGTGCCAGCAGTCTACAGAATTACGGCTACACCTTC. Its translation: CASSLQNYGYTF.

This clone is a singleton in its sample. The chain recombines TRBV4-2 with TRBJ2-2; 9 bases agree with TRBD1. Losses at the gene ends were 6 bases for V and 7 bases for J; bases not matched to a gene: 3. Germline lookup yields CDR1 LGHNA and CDR2 YNFKEQ. CDR3 length: 13 residues. The CDR3 DNA follows: TGTGCCAGCAGTCCGACAGGGGGCGGGGAGCTGTTTTTT. Translation gives CASSPTGGGELFF.

This sequence joins TRBV7-6 and TRBJ1-6; D gene uncertain. CDR3 length: 14 amino acids. V was trimmed by 5 bases and J by 5 bases, leaving 10 bases between them. Per germline, CDR1 SGHVS and CDR2 FNYEAQ. DNA of the CDR3: TGTGCCAGCAGCCCCGGGAGTAATAATTCACCCCTCCACTTT. Translating it yields CASSPGSNNSPLHF. The full variable domain, its missing parts supplied by reference TRBV7-6 and TRBJ1-6, is GAGVSQSPRYKVTKRGQDVALRCDPISGHVSLYWYRQALGQGPEFLTYFNYEAQQDKSGLPNDRFSAERPEGSISTLTIQRTEQRDSAMYRCASSPGSNNSPLHFGNGTRLTVT.

This chain joins TRBV7-6 and TRBJ2-7, with 7 bases fitting TRBD1. The junction had 3 bases not matched to a gene; V was cut back by 4 bases and J by 3 bases. The length of the CDR3 is 13 residues. CDR1 and CDR2 (germline): SGHVS, FNYEAQ. CDR3 sequence: CASSSGQVYEQYF. The DNA for the CDR3 is TGTGCCAGCAGCTCCGGACAGGTCTACGAGCAGTACTTC.